A single sample gave rise to the 6 T cell receptor beta chains below, sequenced in a study of blood T cell repertoires in COVID-19. Data came from immunoSEQ multiplex PCR; TCRdb stores just in-frame clones and leaves some out. The sample lists 130,000 or so clones, approximately 84% occurring once. Sequenced sample: peripheral blood. The receptors shown here come from an elderly woman with acute or convalescent COVID-19.

This sequence joins TRBV10-2 and TRBJ2-7; 9 bases map to TRBD1. V was clipped by 3 bases and J by 4 bases; unmatched bases: 7. Looked up from germline, CDR1 is WSHSY and CDR2 is SAAADI. CDR3 length: 15 amino acids. CDR3: CASSDPGTGSYEQYF. The CDR3 DNA follows: TGCGCCAGCAGTGATCCCGGGACAGGGTCATACGAGCAGTACTTC.

This clone was recorded once. This chain uses TRBV6-5 with TRBJ1-1; 7 bases match TRBD1. V lost 7 bases, J lost 7 bases, and 12 bases stayed unmatched. Germline V gene lookup returns CDR1 MNHEY and CDR2 SVGAGI. The CDR3 loop spans 14 amino acids. CDR3 sequence reads: CASTEAGQTREAFF. CDR3 in DNA: TGTGCCAGCACGGAGGCGGGACAGACCCGTGAAGCTTTCTTT.

This chain connects TRBV2 to TRBJ2-1; 15 nucleotides match TRBD2. This CDR3 is 15 amino acids long. Germline loops: CDR1 SNHLY, CDR2 FYNNEI. With 4 bases clipped from V and 9 bases from J, the junction kept 4 bases outside the gene matches. The CDR3 loop is CASSGTSGRASEQFF. DNA for the CDR3: TGTGCCAGCAGTGGGACTAGCGGGAGGGCCAGTGAGCAGTTCTTC.

The CDR3 loop reads CASSPRGFETQYF. The CDR3 DNA sequence: TGTGCCAGCTCGCCCAGGGGGTTTGAGACCCAGTACTTC. The chain has TRBV18 and TRBJ2-5; the match to TRBD1 covers 7 bases. The V segment lost 6 bases and the J segment 5 bases; nucleotides outside the gene matches: 6. The germline V gene has CDR1 KGHSH and CDR2 LQKENI. The CDR3 covers 13 residues.

The chain uses TRBV27 and TRBJ1-3; maybe TRBD1 (6 bases). The CDR3 sequence is 16 residues long. V lost 6 bases and J 3 bases, leaving 18 bases between the germline ends. Germline CDR1 reads MNHEY; CDR2 reads SMNVEV (reference sequence). The CDR3 spells CASRSAYREDGNTIYF. Written as DNA, the CDR3 is TGTGCCAGCAGATCTGCCTACAGGGAAGATGGAAACACCATATATTTT.

The chain uses TRBV19 and TRBJ1-1; D gene unclear. Trimming cost V 9 bases and J 0 bases, with 11 bases left between them. Germline V CDR1 and CDR2: LNHDA, SQIVND (reference sequence). The CDR3 sequence is 13 residues long. The CDR3 nucleotides are TGTGCCAGCTCGAGGGATATGAACACTGAAGCTTTCTTT. Amino acid sequence: CASSRDMNTEAFF.